This T cell receptor (beta chain) was sequenced for a study of cytomegalovirus exposure and HLA in healthy donors (dated by TCRdb to 2015 to 2018). About the investigation overall: An earlier analysis of approximately 640 of the donors reported about 250 Gb of sequence data and some 100 million unique TCR beta sequences from about 200 million T cells. Across approximately 420 genotyped donors of the cohort, an average of approximately 220,000 unique TCR beta nucleotide sequences per donor were sequenced, and around 19% of those sequences were non-productive. Every repertoire in the discovery cohort had been generated on one and the same sequencing platform. Approximately 310 gigabases of sequencing data and around 80 million unique TCR sequences made up an early release that covered over 550 HLA-typed donors. The T cell repertoires of some 700 subjects were profiled by immunosequencing and related to cytomegalovirus serostatus. An earlier analysis of 500 to 650 of the donors applied high-throughput TCR beta sequencing to assess whether each TCR beta V gene segment acted as functional or pseudogenic. The study aimed to test whether signatures of past pathogen exposure could be identified by cataloging public T cell receptors. A later genetic analysis took genome-wide SNP genotypes for about 65% of the 666 donors and used that subset as a discovery cohort. HLA typing covered class I and class II loci at four-digit resolution. A later analysis re-examined previously published TCR beta repertoires from about 670 donors and added high-resolution HLA genotyping to investigate patterns of TCR occurrence. Donor age, sex, ethnicity and CMV serostatus were compiled together with the repertoire data. Rather than using new phenotypic data, the later analysis identified candidate immune exposures from TCR beta sequences and from how often those sequences occurred across donors. To predict cytomegalovirus infection status, the study combined high-throughput TCR immunosequencing, statistical association of individual TCRs with disease status, and machine learning. The genetic ancestry cluster associated with self-reported Caucasian donors included about four fifths of the roughly 400 genotyped donors. The number of donors typed differed by locus, with about 629-630 for A, B, C, DRB1 and DQB1, 522 for DQA1, over 600 for DPA1, and some 440 for DPB1. Because of strong linkage in the cohort, roughly five DR-DQ haplotypes were treated as single units for association and clustering. Besides the first cohort of about 730 subjects, a separate validation cohort made up of roughly 120 different subjects was used.

Counted from cysteine to phenylalanine, this CDR3 has 16 amino acids. Kept here is only the CDR3 DNA, which spans 48 bases and is read in frame from base 1. The V end gives up 0 bases and the J end 2 bases, leaving 3 bases in the junction not matched to a gene. CDR1 and CDR2 were assigned from the germline V gene as KGHSH and LQKENI. Regarding this clone: Its specific antigen is unknown. It has no much larger one-base neighbor in the sample; base qualities were not kept.

The cohort comprised some 730 healthy bone marrow donors. At the time of sampling, all cohort members were nominally healthy, though unrecorded immune exposures were likely present. The donor tested CMV seronegative, placing the donor among the roughly 400 seronegative members of the cohort. A peripheral blood sample was provided by each donor, and peripheral blood mononuclear cells were used for TCR beta sequencing. Genomic DNA extraction from the blood cell samples was performed with the Qiagen DNeasy Blood Extraction Kit. Receptors were amplified or captured by the immunoSEQ multiplex PCR assay. A mixture of 60 forward primers for TCR Vbeta segments and 13 reverse primers for TCR Jbeta segments was used in the multiplex PCR. Amplification of the CDR3 region of rearranged TCR beta genes was performed with a multiplex PCR assay on genomic DNA. The amplified TCR beta libraries were sequenced on the Illumina HiSeq System as 87-base-pair reads. The authors' analysis ran thus. A later analysis counted tens of millions of unique TCR beta chains across the 650 to 800 repertoires, and 9 million to 14 million of these chains were shared by at least two donors. Raw reads were error-corrected and collapsed into unique sequences by a nearest-neighbor algorithm in which closely related sequences were merged to remove PCR and sequencing errors. Alignment of CDR3 sequences to IMGT reference sequences was used to assign V, D and J gene segments. For a sequence to be retained, a match of at least six nucleotides to both a V gene segment and a J gene segment was required. Rearrangements were called productive when the CDR3 lacked stop codons and stayed in frame with V and J; all others were non-productive. CDR3 was defined by IMGT convention, running from the second conserved V-encoded cysteine to the conserved J-encoded phenylalanine. The earlier analysis of some 580 of the donors excluded any sequence lacking an unambiguous match to a single V gene segment. An earlier analysis of approximately 590 of the donors classified V segments as functional when productive rearrangements were above 56.7% and as segregating when the standard deviation between donors was above 5%. A statistical classification framework was built to diagnose cytomegalovirus status from the catalog of TCR beta chain sequences. V and J gene assignment, in a later analysis, came from comparing TCR nucleotide sequences with IMGT/GENE-DB human TR gene sequences. Using the TCRdist pipeline, a later analysis assigned CDR3 sequences along with most-parsimonious VDJ recombination scenarios. In a later analysis, each TCR beta chain was defined by its CDR3 amino acid sequence together with its V-gene family, and reads lacking a unique V-gene family were excluded. A later analysis removed nearly 600 highly shared, low-generation-probability nucleotide sequences to deal with suspected cross-contamination and a sequencing artifact. In a later analysis, a clonal expansion index was calculated for each public chain from normalized within-repertoire ranks of inferred template counts. A later analysis computed generation probabilities with a VDJ recombination model fitted to out-of-frame rearrangements, and checked the results against IGoR. A later analysis scored TCR-TCR, TCR-HLA and TCR-CMV co-occurrence with hypergeometric tests, applying a repertoire-size bias correction to TCR pairs. False discovery rates were estimated in a later analysis by permuting HLA or CMV assignments 20 times. In a later analysis, co-occurring TCRs were grouped using DBSCAN, with TCRdist sequence similarity added in when clustering inside HLA-allele-positive subsets. Co-occurrence clustering excluded repertoires with fewer than 30,000 or more than 120,000 public chains, plus five with anomalous nucleotide sharing. TCRdb limited this immuneACCESS table to in-frame rearrangements with V and J called. A share of clones is missing; checked studies link under half to unresolved V genes, and the rest is unexplained. The D gene and trimming were derived from the DNA, and the V and J assignments and clone size from that table. Across this sample there are about 160,000 clones, with about 88% seen only once. Approximately 2% of the sample rests with the top ten.

Results the study describes overall, beyond this receptor: HLA typing was unavailable for some donors at each locus, so association tests used only the typed subset. In an earlier analysis of 587 of the donors, most TCR beta V segments appeared in productive rearrangements about 87% or about 30% of the time, broadly matching IMGT annotations. In a later analysis, TCR association rates were found to vary across HLA loci, with the most associated TCRs seen for DRB1 alleles and the fewest for HLA-C alleles. This cohort had only TCR beta chains sequenced, and the lack of alpha or paired-chain data limited which features could be detected. The study listed 164 TCR beta chains as associated with cytomegalovirus. Most TCR sequences were seen in very few donors, while some public TCRs were found in many individuals. Several of the top co-occurrence clusters appeared to be linked to parvovirus B19, influenza, CMV and Epstein-Barr virus, according to a later analysis. The only immune exposure information available for the cohort was CMV serostatus. Correlated functional status among segregating V segments might be attributable to linkage disequilibrium, but an unknown experimental factor could not be ruled out. Cytomegalovirus status was reported to be diagnosed by the classifier with high specificity and sensitivity in both the original and validation cohorts. Because the 87-base-pair reads could not distinguish some IMGT-functional V segments, including TRBV6-2 and TRBV6-3, those segments were excluded. In a later genetic analysis, fewer N-insertions in productive TCRs were reported among donors in an Asian-associated ancestry cluster than the roughly 700-donor mean. A further reported finding was that TCR beta sequences accurately predicted the HLA-A and HLA-B alleles for most subjects in the first cohort. Presence/absence analyses assumed roughly uniform sequencing depth across donors, an assumption that may not hold. When HLA alleles, especially DR and DQ, strongly co-occurred, attributing TCR associations to individual alleles was difficult. It was suggested by the authors that the approach could potentially be generalized to other disease states and immunological phenotypes. V-gene and J-gene trimming of TCR beta chains was associated with a missense DCLRE1C variant in a later genetic analysis, and the association was replicated in an independent cohort. Three of the identified cytomegalovirus-associated TCR beta chains were confirmed in vitro to be specific for cytomegalovirus antigens. In a later analysis, most CMV-associated TCR beta chains were found to appear HLA-restricted, with HLA associations seemingly driven largely by CMV exposure. In a later analysis, HLA-associated TCR beta chains were found to be more clonally expanded and to have lower generation probabilities than equally common non-associated chains. A cluster of highly shared sequence variants was judged likely to be a technical artifact of the sequencing pipeline. At a false discovery rate of 0.05, a later analysis linked 16,951 TCR beta sequences to specific HLA alleles. The earlier analysis of around 600 of the donors excluded 15 to 20 rarely observed V segments, including chromosome 9 orphons, because counts were too low.

The sequencing sample was made of PBMCs. The V gene is TRBV18 and the J gene is TRBJ2-2, and TRBD1 matches 7 of the central bases. The TCR sequence derives from a woman in her late teens or twenties in good health and CMV-seronegative. The DNA is as follows: TGTGCCAGCTCACCACCCGGACAGGCTAACACCGGGGAGCTGTTTTTT. It translates as CASSPPGQANTGELFF.